The T cell receptor (beta chain) under discussion was sequenced for a study of siplizumab effects on memory and regulatory T cells. Study results and caveats: Of the proliferating CD4+ or CD8+ clones, roughly 75-96% lacked a naive or memory phenotype that could be assigned. Some alloreactive sequences were traceable to unstimulated CD4+ memory cells, and siplizumab significantly reduced them. Few alloreactive clones mapped to unstimulated subsets.

Data came from immunoSEQ multiplex PCR; TCRdb stores just in-frame clones and leaves some out. This table holds about 40,000 clones, around 89% found once. CDR3 length equals 15 residues. Germline CDR1 reads MNHNS; CDR2 reads SASEGT. Trimming removed 1 base at V and 0 bases at J, with 8 bases between. Concerning this clone: The antigen is not known.

V is TRBV6-1 and J is TRBJ2-3, with D uncertain. The sequence derives from a human donor in good health. Material: naive CD4+ T cells sorted from blood. CDR3 protein: CASSEVASSTDTQYF. The CDR3 bases are TGTGCCAGCAGTGAAGTGGCCAGCAGCACAGATACGCAGTATTTT.